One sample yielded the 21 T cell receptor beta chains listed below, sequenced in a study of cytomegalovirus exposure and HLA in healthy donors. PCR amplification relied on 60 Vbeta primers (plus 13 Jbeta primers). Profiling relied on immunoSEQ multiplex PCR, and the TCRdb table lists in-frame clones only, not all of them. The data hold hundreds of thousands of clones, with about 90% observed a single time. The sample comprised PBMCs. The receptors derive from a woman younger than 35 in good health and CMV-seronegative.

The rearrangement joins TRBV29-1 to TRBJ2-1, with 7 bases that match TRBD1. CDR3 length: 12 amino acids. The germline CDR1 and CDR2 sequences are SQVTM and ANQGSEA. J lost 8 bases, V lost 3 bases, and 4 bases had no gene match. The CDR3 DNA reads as TGCAGCGTTGACAGGGGGAAAGATGAGCAGTTCTTC. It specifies CSVDRGKDEQFF.

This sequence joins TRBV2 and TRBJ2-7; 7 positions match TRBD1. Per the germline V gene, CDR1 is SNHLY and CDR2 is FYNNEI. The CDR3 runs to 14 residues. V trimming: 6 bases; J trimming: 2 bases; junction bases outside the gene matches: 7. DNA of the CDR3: TGTGCCAGCAGCCTGGTACAGGGGCCCTACGAGCAGTACTTC. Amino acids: CASSLVQGPYEQYF.

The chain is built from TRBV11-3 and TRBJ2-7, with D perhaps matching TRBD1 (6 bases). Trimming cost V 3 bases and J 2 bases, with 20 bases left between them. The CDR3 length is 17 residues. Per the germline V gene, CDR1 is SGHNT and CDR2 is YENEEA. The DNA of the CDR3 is TGTGCCAGCAGCTTTAACCGGAAGATTACAGGGACCTACGAGCAGTACTTC. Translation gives CASSFNRKITGTYEQYF.

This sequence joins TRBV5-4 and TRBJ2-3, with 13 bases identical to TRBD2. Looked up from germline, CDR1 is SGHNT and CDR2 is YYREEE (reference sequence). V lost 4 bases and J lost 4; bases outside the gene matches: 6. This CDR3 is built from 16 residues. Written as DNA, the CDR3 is TGTGCCAGCAGCGGGCGTACTAGCGGGGGGGCAGATACGCAGTATTTT. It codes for CASSGRTSGGADTQYF.

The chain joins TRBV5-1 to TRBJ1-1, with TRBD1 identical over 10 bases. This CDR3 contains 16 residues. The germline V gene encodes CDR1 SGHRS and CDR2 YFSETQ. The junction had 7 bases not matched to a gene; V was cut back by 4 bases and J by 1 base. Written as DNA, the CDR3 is TGCGCCAGCAGCGGCGGACAGGGGGGCTCGAACACTGAAGCTTTCTTT. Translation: CASSGGQGGSNTEAFF.

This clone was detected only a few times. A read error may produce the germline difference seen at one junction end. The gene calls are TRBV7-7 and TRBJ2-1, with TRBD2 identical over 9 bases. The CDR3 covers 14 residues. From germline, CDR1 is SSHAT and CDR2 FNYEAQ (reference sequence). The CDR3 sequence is CASSLAGALNEQFF. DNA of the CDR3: TGTGCTAGCAGCTTAGCGGGGGCCCTCAATGAGCAGTTCTTC. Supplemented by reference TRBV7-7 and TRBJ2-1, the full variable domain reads GAGVSQSPRYKVTKRGQDVTLRCDPISSHATLYWYQQALGQGPEFLTYFNYEAQPDKSGLPSDRFSAERPEGSISTLTIQRTEQRDSAMYRCASSLAGALNEQFFGPGTRLTVL.

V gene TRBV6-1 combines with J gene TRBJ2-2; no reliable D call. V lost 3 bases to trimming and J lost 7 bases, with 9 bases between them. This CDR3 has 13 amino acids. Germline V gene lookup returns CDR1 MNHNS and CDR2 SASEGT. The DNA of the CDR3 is TGTGCCAGCAGTGAGCCAGCAGGCGGGGAGCTGTTTTTT. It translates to CASSEPAGGELFF.

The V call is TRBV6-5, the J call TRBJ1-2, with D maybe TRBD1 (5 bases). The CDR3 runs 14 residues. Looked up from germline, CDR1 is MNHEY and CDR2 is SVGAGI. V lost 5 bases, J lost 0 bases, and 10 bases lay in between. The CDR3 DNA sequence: TGTGCCAGCAGTGAAGACAGATCTAACTATGGCTACACCTTC. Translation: CASSEDRSNYGYTF.

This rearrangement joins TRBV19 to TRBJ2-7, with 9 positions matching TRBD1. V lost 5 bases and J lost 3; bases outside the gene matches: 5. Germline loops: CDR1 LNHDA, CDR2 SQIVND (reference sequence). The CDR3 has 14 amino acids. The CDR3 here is CASSAGTGNYEQYF. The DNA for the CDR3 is TGTGCCAGTAGTGCCGGGACAGGGAACTACGAGCAGTACTTC.

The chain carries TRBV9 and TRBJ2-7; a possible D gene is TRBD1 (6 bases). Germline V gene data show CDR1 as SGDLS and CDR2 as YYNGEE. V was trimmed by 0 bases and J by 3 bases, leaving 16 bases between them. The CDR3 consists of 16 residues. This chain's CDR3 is CASSVGPDRWGYEQYF. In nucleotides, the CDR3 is TGTGCCAGCAGCGTAGGACCTGACAGGTGGGGCTACGAGCAGTACTTC. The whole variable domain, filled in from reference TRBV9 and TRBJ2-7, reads DSGVTQTPKHLITATGQRVTLRCSPRSGDLSVYWYQQSLDQGLQFLIQYYNGEERAKGNILERFSAQQFPDLHSELNLSSLELGDSALYFCASSVGPDRWGYEQYFGPGTRLTVT.

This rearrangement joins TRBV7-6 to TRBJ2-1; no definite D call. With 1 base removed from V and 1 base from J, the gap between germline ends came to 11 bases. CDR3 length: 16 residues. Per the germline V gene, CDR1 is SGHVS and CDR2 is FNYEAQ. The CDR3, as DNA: TGTGCCAGCAGCTTAGGACTTCACTATTCCTACAATGAGCAGTTCTTC. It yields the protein CASSLGLHYSYNEQFF.

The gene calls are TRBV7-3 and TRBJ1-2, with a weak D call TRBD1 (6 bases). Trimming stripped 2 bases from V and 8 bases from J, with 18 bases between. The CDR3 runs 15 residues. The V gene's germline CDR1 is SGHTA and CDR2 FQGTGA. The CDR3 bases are TGTGCCAGCAGCTTAGAAAGGGGGGGGAAGGGAGGCTACACCTTC. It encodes CASSLERGGKGGYTF.

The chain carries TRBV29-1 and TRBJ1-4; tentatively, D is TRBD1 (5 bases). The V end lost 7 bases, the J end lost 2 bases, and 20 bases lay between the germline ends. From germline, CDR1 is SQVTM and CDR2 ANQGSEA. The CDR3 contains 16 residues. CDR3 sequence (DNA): TGCAGCGCTTCTAGGGCGGGGGGTCCCACTAATGAAAAACTGTTTTTT. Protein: CSASRAGGPTNEKLFF.

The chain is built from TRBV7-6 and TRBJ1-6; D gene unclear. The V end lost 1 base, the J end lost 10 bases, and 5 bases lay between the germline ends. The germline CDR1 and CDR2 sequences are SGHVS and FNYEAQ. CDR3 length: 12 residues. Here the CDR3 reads CASSLVMSPLHF. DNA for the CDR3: TGTGCCAGCAGCTTAGTTATGTCACCCCTCCACTTT. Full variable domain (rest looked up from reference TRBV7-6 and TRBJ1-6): GAGVSQSPRYKVTKRGQDVALRCDPISGHVSLYWYRQALGQGPEFLTYFNYEAQQDKSGLPNDRFSAERPEGSISTLTIQRTEQRDSAMYRCASSLVMSPLHFGNGTRLTVT.

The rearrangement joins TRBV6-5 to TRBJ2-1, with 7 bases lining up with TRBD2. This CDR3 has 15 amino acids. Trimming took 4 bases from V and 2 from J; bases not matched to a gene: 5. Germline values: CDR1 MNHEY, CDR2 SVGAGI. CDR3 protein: CASSSTGGTYNEQFF. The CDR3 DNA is TGTGCCAGCAGTTCCACGGGGGGTACCTACAATGAGCAGTTCTTC.

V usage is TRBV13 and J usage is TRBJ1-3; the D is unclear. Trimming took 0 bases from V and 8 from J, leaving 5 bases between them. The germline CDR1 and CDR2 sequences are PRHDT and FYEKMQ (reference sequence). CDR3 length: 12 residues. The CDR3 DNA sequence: TGTGCCAGCAGCTTAGGTCGGGACACCATATATTTT. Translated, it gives CASSLGRDTIYF.

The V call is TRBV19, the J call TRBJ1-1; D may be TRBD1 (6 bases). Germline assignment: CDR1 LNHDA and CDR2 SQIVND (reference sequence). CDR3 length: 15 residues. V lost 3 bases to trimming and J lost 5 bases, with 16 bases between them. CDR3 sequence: CASSMSGAAGTEAFF. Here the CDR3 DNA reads TGTGCCAGTAGTATGTCAGGGGCTGCAGGAACTGAAGCTTTCTTT.

Written as DNA, the CDR3 is TGTGCCAGCAGCCGGGAGATGGGGGGCTACGAGCAGTACTTC. It specifies CASSREMGGYEQYF. This chain links TRBV7-9 with TRBJ2-7, with D maybe TRBD2 (6 bases). The V end lost 5 bases, the J end lost 3 bases, and 14 bases lay between the germline ends. The CDR3 is 14 amino acids. Germline-derived CDR1 and CDR2 are SEHNR and FQNEAQ (reference sequence).

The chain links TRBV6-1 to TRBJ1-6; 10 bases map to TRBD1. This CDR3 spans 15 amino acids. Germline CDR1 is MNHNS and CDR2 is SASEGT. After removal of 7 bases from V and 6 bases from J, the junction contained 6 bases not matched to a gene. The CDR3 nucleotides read TGTGCCAGCATGAGGACAGGGGGTTTTAATTCACCCCTCCACTTT. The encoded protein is CASMRTGGFNSPLHF.

The CDR3 loop is CAICEPGQGITYTF. CDR3 coding DNA: TGCGCCATTTGTGAACCGGGACAGGGTATAACCTACACCTTC. The chain employs TRBV10-1 and TRBJ1-2; 9 bases fit TRBD1. There are 14 residues in the CDR3. Looked up from germline, CDR1 is WNHNN and CDR2 is SYGVQD (reference sequence). With 10 bases clipped from V and 10 bases from J, the junction kept 16 bases outside the gene matches.

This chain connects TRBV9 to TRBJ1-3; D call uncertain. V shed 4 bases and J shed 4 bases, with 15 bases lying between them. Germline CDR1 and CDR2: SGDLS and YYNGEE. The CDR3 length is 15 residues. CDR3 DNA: TGTGCCAGCAGCCCAAGACTAGAGGCGGGAAACACCATATATTTT. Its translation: CASSPRLEAGNTIYF.